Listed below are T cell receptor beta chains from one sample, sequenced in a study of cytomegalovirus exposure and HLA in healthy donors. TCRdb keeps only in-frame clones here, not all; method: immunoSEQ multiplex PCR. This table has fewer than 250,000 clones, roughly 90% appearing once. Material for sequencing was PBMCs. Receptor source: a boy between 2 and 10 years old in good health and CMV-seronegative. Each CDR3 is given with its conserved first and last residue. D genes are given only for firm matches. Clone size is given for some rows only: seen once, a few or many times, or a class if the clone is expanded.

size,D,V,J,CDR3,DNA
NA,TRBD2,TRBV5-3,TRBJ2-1,CARRGGDRGEQFF,TGTGCCAGAAGGGGGGGGGATCGGGGTGAGCAGTTCTTC
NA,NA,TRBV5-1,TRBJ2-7,CASSLLPQGTYEQYF,TGCGCCAGCAGCTTGCTCCCCCAGGGGACCTACGAGCAGTACTTC
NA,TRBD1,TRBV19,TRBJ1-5,CASTPGGQLNQPQHF,TGTGCCAGTACCCCAGGGGGACAGCTCAATCAGCCCCAGCATTTT
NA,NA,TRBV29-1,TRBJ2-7,CSVEIYSGSSYEQYF,TGCAGCGTTGAAATTTATTCGGGATCCTCCTACGAGCAGTACTTC
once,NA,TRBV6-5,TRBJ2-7,CASHQGGNRAYEQYF,TGTGCCAGCCACCAAGGGGGTAATCGGGCCTACGAGCAGTACTTC
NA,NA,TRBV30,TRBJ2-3,CAWRSGARTDTQYF,TGTGCCTGGCGTTCAGGGGCACGCACAGATACGCAGTATTTT
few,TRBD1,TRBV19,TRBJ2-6,CASSIMWTGVSGANVLTF,TGTGCCAGTAGTATTATGTGGACAGGGGTCTCTGGGGCCAACGTCCTGACTTTC
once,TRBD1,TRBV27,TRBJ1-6,CASSYTGAYSPLHF,TGTGCCAGCAGTTACACAGGGGCATATTCACCCCTCCACTTT
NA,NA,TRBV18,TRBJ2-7,CASSPRTGTRTYEQYF,TGTGCCAGCTCACCACGGACCGGGACACGGACCTACGAGCAGTACTTC
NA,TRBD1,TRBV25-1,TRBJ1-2,CASSGQGQGGYTF,TGTGCCAGCAGTGGACAGGGGCAAGGGGGCTACACCTTC
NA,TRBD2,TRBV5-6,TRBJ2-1,CASSLGGLAQTGEQFF,TGTGCCAGCAGCTTGGGGGGACTAGCGCAGACCGGTGAGCAGTTCTTC
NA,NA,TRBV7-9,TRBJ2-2,CASSPPRGNTGELFF,TGTGCCAGCAGTCCCCCTCGGGGTAACACCGGGGAGCTGTTTTTT
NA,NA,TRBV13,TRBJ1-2,CASSSWAGGYTF,TGTGCCAGCAGCTCTTGGGCGGGTGGCTACACCTTC
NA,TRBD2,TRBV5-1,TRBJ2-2,CASSFLLAGGTGELFF,TGCGCCAGCAGCTTTTTACTAGCGGGAGGGACCGGGGAGCTGTTTTTT
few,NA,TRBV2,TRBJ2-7,CASEGVYEQYF,TGTGCCAGCGAGGGAGTATACGAGCAGTACTTC
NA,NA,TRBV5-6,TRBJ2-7,CASSGGTGFYEQYF,TGTGCCAGCAGCGGAGGGACTGGCTTTTACGAGCAGTACTTC
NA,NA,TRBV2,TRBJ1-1,CAVQTEMNTEAFF,TGTGCCGTACAGACAGAGATGAACACTGAAGCTTTCTTT
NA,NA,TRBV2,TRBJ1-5,CASREDRRSNQPQHF,TGTGCCAGCAGAGAGGACAGACGGAGCAATCAGCCCCAGCATTTT
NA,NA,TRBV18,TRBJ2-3,CASSPVAGKGTDTQYF,TGTGCCAGCTCACCGGTGGCGGGAAAGGGAACAGATACGCAGTATTTT
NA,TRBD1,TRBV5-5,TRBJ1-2,CASSLSEGQGNYGYTF,TGTGCCAGCAGCTTGTCCGAAGGACAGGGTAACTATGGCTACACCTTC
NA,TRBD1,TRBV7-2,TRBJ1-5,CASSTPTGNQPQHF,TGTGCCAGCAGCACCCCGACAGGGAATCAGCCCCAGCATTTT
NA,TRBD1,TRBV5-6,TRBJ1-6,CASSLGQGNSPLHF,TGTGCCAGCAGCCTGGGACAGGGAAATTCACCCCTCCACTTT
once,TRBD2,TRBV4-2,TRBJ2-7,CASSLFSGGDLALTYEQYF,TGTGCCAGCAGCTTGTTTAGCGGGGGGGATTTAGCCCTAACCTACGAGCAGTACTTC
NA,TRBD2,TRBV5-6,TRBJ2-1,CASRLGTSGLSYNEQFF,TGTGCCAGCAGATTAGGGACTAGCGGGCTCTCCTACAATGAGCAGTTCTTC
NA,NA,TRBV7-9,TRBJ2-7,CASSLDTYEQYF,TGTGCCAGCAGCCTAGATACCTACGAGCAGTACTTC
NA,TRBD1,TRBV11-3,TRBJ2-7,CASSLGDSYEQYF,TGTGCCAGCAGCTTAGGGGACAGCTACGAGCAGTACTTC
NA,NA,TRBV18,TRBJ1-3,CASSPNPGPSGNTIYF,TGTGCCAGCTCACCGAACCCAGGCCCCTCTGGAAACACCATATATTTT
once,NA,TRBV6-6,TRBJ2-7,CASSSETGEQYF,TGTGCCAGCAGTTCTGAAACGGGCGAGCAGTACTTC
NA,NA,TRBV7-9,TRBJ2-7,CASSLHQGSLEQYF,TGTGCCAGCAGCTTACACCAGGGGAGTCTCGAGCAGTACTTC
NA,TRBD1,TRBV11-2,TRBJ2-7,CASSSTTGGYEQYF,TGTGCCAGCAGCTCCACTACAGGGGGCTACGAGCAGTACTTC
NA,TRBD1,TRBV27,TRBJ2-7,CASSPGQRSSYEQYF,TGTGCCAGCAGCCCGGGACAGCGGAGCTCCTACGAGCAGTACTTC
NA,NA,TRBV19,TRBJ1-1,CASSIRGEGTEAFF,TGTGCCAGTAGTATACGGGGGGAGGGCACTGAAGCTTTCTTT
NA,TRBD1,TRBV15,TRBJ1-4,CATSREGTGLTGFEKLFF,TGTGCCACCAGCAGAGAAGGGACAGGCTTAACGGGGTTCGAAAAACTGTTTTTT
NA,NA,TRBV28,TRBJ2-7,CASSTLTEDPYEQYF,TGTGCCAGCAGCACTCTGACAGAGGACCCCTACGAGCAGTACTTC
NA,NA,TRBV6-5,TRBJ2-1,CASSFNEADNEQFF,TGTGCCAGCAGTTTCAACGAGGCCGACAATGAGCAGTTCTTC
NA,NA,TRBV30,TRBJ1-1,CAWSGRRGKAFF,TGTGCCTGGAGTGGGAGGCGAGGGAAAGCTTTCTTT
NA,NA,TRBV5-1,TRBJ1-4,CASSLDSPANEKLFF,TGCGCCAGCAGCTTAGACTCTCCAGCTAATGAAAAACTGTTTTTT
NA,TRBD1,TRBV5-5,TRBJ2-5,CASSSGTGETQYF,TGTGCCAGCAGCTCCGGGACAGGGGAGACCCAGTACTTC
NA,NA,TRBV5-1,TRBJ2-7,CASSLTTNSYEQYF,TGCGCCAGCAGCTTAACGACGAACAGCTACGAGCAGTACTTC
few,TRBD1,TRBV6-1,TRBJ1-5,CASRSTTGDYQPQHF,TGTGCCAGCAGATCGACGACAGGGGACTATCAGCCCCAGCATTTT
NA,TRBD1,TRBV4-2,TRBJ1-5,CASSKGQGWGQPQHF,TGTGCCAGCAGCAAGGGACAGGGATGGGGTCAGCCCCAGCATTTT
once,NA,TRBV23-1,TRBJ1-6,CASSQYKGPNSPLHF,TGCGCCAGCAGTCAATATAAGGGGCCTAATTCACCCCTCCACTTT
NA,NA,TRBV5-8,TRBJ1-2,CASSLVQGNGYTF,TGTGCTAGCAGCTTGGTACAGGGTAATGGCTACACCTTC
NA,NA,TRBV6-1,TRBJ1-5,CASGRGWDQPQHF,TGTGCCAGCGGGAGGGGGTGGGATCAGCCCCAGCATTTT
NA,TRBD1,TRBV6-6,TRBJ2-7,CASTYPGQGEEQYF,TGTGCCAGCACATATCCGGGACAGGGGGAAGAGCAGTACTTC
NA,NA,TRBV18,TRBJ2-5,CASSPPGAQTIQETQYF,TGTGCCAGCTCACCACCGGGCGCGCAGACAATCCAAGAGACCCAGTACTTC
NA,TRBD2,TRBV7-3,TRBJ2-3,CASSPLAGDPGGTQYF,TGTGCCAGCAGCCCTCTAGCGGGGGACCCAGGGGGTACGCAGTATTTT
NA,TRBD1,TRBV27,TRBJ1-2,CASSSGGYGYTF,TGTGCCAGCAGCTCAGGGGGGTATGGCTACACCTTC
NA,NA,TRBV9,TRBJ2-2,CASSVGPSFAGELFF,TGTGCCAGCAGCGTAGGTCCTAGCTTTGCCGGGGAGCTGTTTTTT
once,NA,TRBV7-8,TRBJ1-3,CASSLELWAGLSGNTIYF,TGTGCCAGCAGCTTAGAGCTTTGGGCAGGGCTGTCGGGAAACACCATATATTTT
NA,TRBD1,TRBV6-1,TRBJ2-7,CASSVRQGSFYEQYF,TGTGCCAGCAGCGTCCGACAGGGAAGTTTCTACGAGCAGTACTTC
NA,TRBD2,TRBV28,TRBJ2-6,CASRGGLAGPGANVLTF,TGTGCCAGCAGAGGGGGACTAGCGGGACCCGGGGCCAACGTCCTGACTTTC